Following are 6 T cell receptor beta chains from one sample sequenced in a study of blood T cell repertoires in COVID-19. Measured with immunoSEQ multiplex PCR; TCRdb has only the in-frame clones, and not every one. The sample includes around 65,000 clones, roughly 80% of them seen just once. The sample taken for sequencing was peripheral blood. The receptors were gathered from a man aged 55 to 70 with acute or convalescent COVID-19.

The CDR3 nucleotides are TGTGCCACCAGTGTCTGGACTAGCGGGAGGTACGAGCAGTACTTC. Encoded protein: CATSVWTSGRYEQYF. This chain links TRBV24-1 with TRBJ2-7; 14 bases are shared with TRBD2. The CDR3 spans 15 residues. CDR1 is KGHDR, CDR2 SFDVKD, per germline. V shed 5 bases and J 4 bases; nucleotides not matched to a gene: 3.

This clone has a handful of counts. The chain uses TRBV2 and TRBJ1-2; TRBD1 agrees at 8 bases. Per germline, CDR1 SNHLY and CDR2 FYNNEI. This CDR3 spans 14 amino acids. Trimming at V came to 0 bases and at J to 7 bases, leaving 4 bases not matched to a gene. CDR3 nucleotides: TGTGCCAGCAGTGAAGCCGACAGGGGAGGTGGCTACACCTTC. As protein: CASSEADRGGGYTF.

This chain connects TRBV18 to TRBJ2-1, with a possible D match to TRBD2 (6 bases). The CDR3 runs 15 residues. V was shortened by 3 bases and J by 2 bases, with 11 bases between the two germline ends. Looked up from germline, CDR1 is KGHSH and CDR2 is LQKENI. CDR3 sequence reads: CASSPLGGTYNEQFF. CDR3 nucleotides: TGTGCCAGCTCACCGCTAGGAGGGACCTACAATGAGCAGTTCTTC.

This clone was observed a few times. Here the CDR3 reads CASSQGAAYEQYF. In nucleotides, the CDR3 is TGTGCCAGCAGTCAAGGGGCGGCCTACGAGCAGTACTTC. The rearrangement links TRBV6-6 to TRBJ2-7, with D possibly matching TRBD1 (5 bases). The CDR3 runs 13 residues. From germline, CDR1 is MNHNY and CDR2 SVGAGI (reference sequence). V dropped 5 bases and J dropped 2 bases, with 10 bases sitting between them.

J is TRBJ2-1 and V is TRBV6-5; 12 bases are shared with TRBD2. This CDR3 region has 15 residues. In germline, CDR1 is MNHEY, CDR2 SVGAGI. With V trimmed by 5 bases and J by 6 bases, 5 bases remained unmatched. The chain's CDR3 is CASSPLAGGVNEQFF. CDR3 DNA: TGTGCCAGCAGTCCCCTAGCGGGAGGGGTCAATGAGCAGTTCTTC.

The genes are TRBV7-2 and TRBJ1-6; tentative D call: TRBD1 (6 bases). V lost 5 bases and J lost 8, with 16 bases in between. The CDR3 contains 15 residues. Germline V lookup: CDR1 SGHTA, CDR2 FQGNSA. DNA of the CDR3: TGTGCCAGCAGCCTATACAGGGCGAGGGATTCACCCCTCCACTTT. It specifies CASSLYRARDSPLHF.